This T cell receptor (beta chain) was sequenced in a study of beta chain features in type 1 diabetes. This clone was seen a few times. The authors reverse transcribed all of the isolated RNA, so sequencing captured expressed TCRB transcripts. Here immunoSEQ multiplex PCR was the method, and the copy in TCRdb shows in-frame clones only, minus some. Of approximately 330,000 clones listed, approximately 9.9% are singletons. Source material: naive CD4+ T cells from blood. This TCR was sampled from a woman in her thirties in good health.

The CDR3 DNA reads TGTGCCAGCTCACGCGTACAGGGAGATACGCAGTATTTT. This encodes CASSRVQGDTQYF. The genes are TRBV18 and TRBJ2-3; tentative D call: TRBD1 (6 bases). CDR3 size: 13 residues. Looked up from germline, CDR1 is KGHSH and CDR2 is LQKENI. V gave up 4 bases and J gave up 5 bases, with 10 bases separating them.